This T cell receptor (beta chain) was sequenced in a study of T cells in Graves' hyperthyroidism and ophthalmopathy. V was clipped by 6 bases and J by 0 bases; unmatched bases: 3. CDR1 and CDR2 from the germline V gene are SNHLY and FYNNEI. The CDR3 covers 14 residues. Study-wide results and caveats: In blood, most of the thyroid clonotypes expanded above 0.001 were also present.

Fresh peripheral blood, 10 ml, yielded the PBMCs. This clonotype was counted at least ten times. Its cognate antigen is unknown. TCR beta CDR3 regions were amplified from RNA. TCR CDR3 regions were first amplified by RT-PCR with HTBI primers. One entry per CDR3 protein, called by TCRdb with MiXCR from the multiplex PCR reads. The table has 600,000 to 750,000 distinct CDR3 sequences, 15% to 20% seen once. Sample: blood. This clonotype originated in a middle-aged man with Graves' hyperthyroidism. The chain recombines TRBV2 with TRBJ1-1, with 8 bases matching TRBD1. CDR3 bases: TGTGCCAGCAGGTGGGACAGGATGAACACTGAAGCTTTCTTT. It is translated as CASRWDRMNTEAFF.